This T cell receptor beta chain was identified during a study of PD-1 blockade in mismatch repair-deficient tumors. The table came from immunoSEQ multiplex PCR; TCRdb's copy has only in-frame clones and leaves some out. The sample has 40,000 or so clones, 75% to 85% seen once. Every patient had mismatch repair deficiency by PCR or immunohistochemistry. This CDR3 region has 13 residues. Trimming took off 3 bases at V and 5 bases at J, with 11 bases between the two ends. Germline values: CDR1 MDHEN, CDR2 SYDVKM. The clonotype was recovered from an adult with mismatch repair-deficient cancer. Source: peripheral blood, taken 4 weeks after starting pembrolizumab. The gene calls are TRBV28 and TRBJ2-7, with D uncertain. CDR3 nucleotide sequence: TGTGCCAGCAGTTTGTCTGCGCTGCACGAGCAGTACTTC. Translated: CASSLSALHEQYF.